This T cell receptor beta chain was recorded in a study of cytomegalovirus exposure and HLA in healthy donors. Germline trimming cut 7 bases from V and 4 bases from J; bases unmatched to any gene: 5. Germline V lookup: CDR1 SGHRS, CDR2 YFSETQ. The CDR3 runs 13 residues. Primers included in the PCR were 60 Vbeta and 13 Jbeta primers. Assay used: immunoSEQ multiplex PCR; TCRdb lists only in-frame clones, some missing. The sample contains about 110,000 clones, 79% of which appear only once. Points on this clone: What it binds is not known.

General study points: Follow-up analysis seemed to connect common viral pathogens with several of the most significant clusters identified. Later genetic work tied a missense DCLRE1C variant to beta-chain V and J trimming. More clonal expansion characterized HLA-associated TCR beta chains than equally common others in a later analysis. A few of the chains that were CMV-associated were confirmed in vitro to be specific for CMV antigens.

The chain uses TRBV5-1 and TRBJ2-1; 7 bases line up with TRBD2. Material for sequencing was PBMCs. This clonotype was sampled from a woman aged 18-35 years in good health and CMV-seropositive. CDR3 region: CASQAGLYNEQFF. CDR3 DNA sequence: TGCGCCAGCCAAGCGGGACTTTACAATGAGCAGTTCTTC.